Shown below are 2 T cell receptor beta chains from a single sample sequenced in a study of blood T cell repertoires in COVID-19. TCRdb's table, derived via immunoSEQ multiplex PCR, lists solely in-frame clones and lacks some. The data show about 240,000 clones, 86% seen once. The sample comprised PBMCs or T cells enriched from blood (not recorded which). The receptors derive from a woman aged 40 to 55 with acute COVID-19.

This clone was counted once. The chain couples TRBV9 to TRBJ2-1, with TRBD2 matching 7 bases. Germline CDR1 reads SGDLS; CDR2 reads YYNGEE. V lost 3 bases, J lost 4 bases, and 7 bases stayed unmatched. The CDR3 has 15 amino acids. Here the CDR3 reads CASSGSRESYNEQFF. In DNA, the CDR3 is TGTGCCAGCAGCGGTTCGCGGGAGTCTTACAATGAGCAGTTCTTC.

There are a few counts of this clone. This chain links TRBV3-1 (or the pseudogene TRBV3-2) with TRBJ2-3, with TRBD2 identical over 10 bases. The CDR3 consists of 14 residues. V shed 10 bases, J shed 6 bases, and the junction held 10 bases outside the gene matches. Per the germline V gene, CDR1 is LGHDT and CDR2 is YNNKEL (reference sequence). DNA for the CDR3: TGTGCCACCTCTAGCGGGAGTATCGCGGATACGCAGTATTTT. Translating gives CATSSGSIADTQYF.